This T cell receptor beta chain was captured in a study of control samples from healthy donors and cancer patients (dated by TCRdb to 2020 to 2022). Libraries were made using the immunoSEQ multiplex PCR assay. Entries here come from immuneACCESS through TCRdb and include only in-frame sequences with V and J called. Some clones fail to appear in such tables; in the studies checked, an unresolved V gene covers under half of the shortfall, and the cause of the remainder is unknown. Within this sample are some 41,000 clones, with approximately 87% of them counted one time only. The ten largest make up around 9.6% of the sample. CDR1 SEHNR and CDR2 FQNEAQ are derived from the germline V gene (reference sequence). The CDR3 runs 13 residues from the cysteine to the phenylalanine. The DNA shown is the 39-base CDR3, in frame from base 1. The germline ends are 4 bases apart after V is trimmed by 1 base and J by 3 bases.

A word on this clone: Its target antigen remains unknown. Base qualities are missing; no much larger clone stands one base away.

Input material: PBMCs. The clonotype originates from a woman in her fifties or sixties with lung cancer. The V gene is TRBV7-9 and the J gene is TRBJ2-1; the D gene assignment is ambiguous. The DNA sequence follows: TGTGCCAGCAGCTTAGTTAGCTACAATGAGCAGTTCTTC. Its coded protein is CASSLVSYNEQFF.